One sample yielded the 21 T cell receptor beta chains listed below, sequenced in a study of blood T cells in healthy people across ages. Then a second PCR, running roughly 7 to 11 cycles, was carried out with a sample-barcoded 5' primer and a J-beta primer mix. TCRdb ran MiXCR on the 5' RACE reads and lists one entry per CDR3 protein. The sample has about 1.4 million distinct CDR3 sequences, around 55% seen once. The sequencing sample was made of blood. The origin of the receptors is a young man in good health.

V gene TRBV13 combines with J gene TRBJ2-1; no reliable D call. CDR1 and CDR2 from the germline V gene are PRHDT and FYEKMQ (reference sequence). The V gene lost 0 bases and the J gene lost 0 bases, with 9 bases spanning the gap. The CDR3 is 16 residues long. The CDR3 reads CASSLGPPYSYNEQFF. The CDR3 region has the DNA TGTGCCAGCAGCTTAGGCCCGCCTTACTCCTACAATGAGCAGTTCTTC.

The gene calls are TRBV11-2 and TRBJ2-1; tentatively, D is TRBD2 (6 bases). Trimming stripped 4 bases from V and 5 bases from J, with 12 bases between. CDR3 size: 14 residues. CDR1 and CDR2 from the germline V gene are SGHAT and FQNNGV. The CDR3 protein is CASSWGDGNNEQFF. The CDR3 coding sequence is TGTGCCAGCAGCTGGGGGGACGGAAACAATGAGCAGTTCTTC.

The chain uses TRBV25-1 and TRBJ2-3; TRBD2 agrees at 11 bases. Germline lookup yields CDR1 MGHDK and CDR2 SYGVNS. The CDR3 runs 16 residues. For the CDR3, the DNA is TGTGCAACCGACGCTAGCGGGAGGAGGGGCACAGATACGCAGTATTTT. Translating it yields CATDASGRRGTDTQYF.

CDR3 nucleotides: TGTGCCAGCAGCTCAGGGAGATCCTCCCCGCAGGATACGCAGTATTTT. Its protein product is CASSSGRSSPQDTQYF. The chain carries TRBV7-2 and TRBJ2-3, with D possibly being TRBD1 or TRBD2 (5 bases each). Germline V gene sequence: CDR1 SGHTA, CDR2 FQGNSA. Deletions cut 4 bases from V and 6 bases from J, with 20 bases between. This CDR3 is 16 amino acids long.

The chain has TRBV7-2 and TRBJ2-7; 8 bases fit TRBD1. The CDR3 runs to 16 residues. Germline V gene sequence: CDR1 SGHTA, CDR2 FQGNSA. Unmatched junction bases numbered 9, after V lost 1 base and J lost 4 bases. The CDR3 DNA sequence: TGTGCCAGCAGCTTAGGATTTGCAGGGGGCGAATACGAGCAGTACTTC. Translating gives CASSLGFAGGEYEQYF.

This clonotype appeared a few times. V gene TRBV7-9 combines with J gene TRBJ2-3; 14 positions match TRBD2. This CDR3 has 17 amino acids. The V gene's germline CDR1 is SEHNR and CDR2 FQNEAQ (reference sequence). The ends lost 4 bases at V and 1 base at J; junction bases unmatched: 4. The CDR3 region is CASSSGLAGGRTDTQYF. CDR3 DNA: TGTGCCAGCAGCTCCGGACTAGCGGGGGGACGCACAGATACGCAGTATTTT.

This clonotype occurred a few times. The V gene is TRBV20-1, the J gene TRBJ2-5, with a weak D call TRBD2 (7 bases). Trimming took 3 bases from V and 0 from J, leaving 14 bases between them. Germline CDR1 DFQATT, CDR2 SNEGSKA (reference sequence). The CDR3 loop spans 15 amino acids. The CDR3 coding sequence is TGCAGTGCTAGCGCGGGGGCCATGTACCAAGAGACCCAGTACTTC. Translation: CSASAGAMYQETQYF.

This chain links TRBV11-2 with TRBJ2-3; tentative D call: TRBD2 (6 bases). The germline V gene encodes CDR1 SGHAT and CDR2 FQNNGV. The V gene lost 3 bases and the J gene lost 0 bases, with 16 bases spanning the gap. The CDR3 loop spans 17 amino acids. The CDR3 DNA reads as TGTGCCAGCAGCTTCAGCGGGTCGAGGACAAGCACAGATACGCAGTATTTT. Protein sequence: CASSFSGSRTSTDTQYF.

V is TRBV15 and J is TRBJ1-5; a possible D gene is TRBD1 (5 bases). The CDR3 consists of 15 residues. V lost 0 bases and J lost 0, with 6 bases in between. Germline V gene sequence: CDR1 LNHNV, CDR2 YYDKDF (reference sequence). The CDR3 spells CATSREGVSNQPQHF. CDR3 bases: TGTGCCACCAGCAGAGAAGGGGTTAGCAATCAGCCCCAGCATTTT.

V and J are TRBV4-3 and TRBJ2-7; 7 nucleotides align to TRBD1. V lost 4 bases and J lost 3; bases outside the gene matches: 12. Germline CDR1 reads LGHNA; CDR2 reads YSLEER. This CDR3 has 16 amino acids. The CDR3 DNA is TGCGCCAGCAGCCGATTCCGGGACAGCGGAAGCTACGAGCAGTACTTC. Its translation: CASSRFRDSGSYEQYF.

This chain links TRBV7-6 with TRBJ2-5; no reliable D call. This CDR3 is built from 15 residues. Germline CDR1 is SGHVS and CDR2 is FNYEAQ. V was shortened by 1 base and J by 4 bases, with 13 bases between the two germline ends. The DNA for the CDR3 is TGTGCCAGCAGCTTAGAACCCTTGCCGCCAGAGACCCAGTACTTC. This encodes CASSLEPLPPETQYF.

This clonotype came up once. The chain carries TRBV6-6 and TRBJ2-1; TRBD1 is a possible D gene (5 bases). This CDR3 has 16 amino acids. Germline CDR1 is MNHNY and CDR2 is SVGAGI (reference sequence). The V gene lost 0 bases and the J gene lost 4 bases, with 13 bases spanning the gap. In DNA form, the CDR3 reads TGTGCCAGCAGTTACTCGGGCAGGGATTTGTACAATGAGCAGTTCTTC. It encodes CASSYSGRDLYNEQFF.

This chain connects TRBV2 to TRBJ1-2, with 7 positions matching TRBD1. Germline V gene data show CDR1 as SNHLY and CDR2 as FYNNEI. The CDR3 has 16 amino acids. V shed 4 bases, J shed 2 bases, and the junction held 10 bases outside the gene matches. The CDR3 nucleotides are TGTGCCAGCAGTGCGTATAAGGGGGCGCAAAACTATGGCTACACCTTC. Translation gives CASSAYKGAQNYGYTF.

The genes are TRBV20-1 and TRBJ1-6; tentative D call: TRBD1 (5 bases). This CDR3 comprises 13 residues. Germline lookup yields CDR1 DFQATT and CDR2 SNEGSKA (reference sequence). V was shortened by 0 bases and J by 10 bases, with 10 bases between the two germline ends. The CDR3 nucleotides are TGCAGTGCTAGAGATCCGAGGGACTCACCCCTCCACTTT. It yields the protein CSARDPRDSPLHF.

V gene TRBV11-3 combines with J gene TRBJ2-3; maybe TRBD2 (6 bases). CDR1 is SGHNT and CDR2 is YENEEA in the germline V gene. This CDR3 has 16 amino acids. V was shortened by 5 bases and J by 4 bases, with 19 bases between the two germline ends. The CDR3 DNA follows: TGTGCCAGCAGCCCTTGGACCGGATCTAGCGCAGATACGCAGTATTTT. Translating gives CASSPWTGSSADTQYF.

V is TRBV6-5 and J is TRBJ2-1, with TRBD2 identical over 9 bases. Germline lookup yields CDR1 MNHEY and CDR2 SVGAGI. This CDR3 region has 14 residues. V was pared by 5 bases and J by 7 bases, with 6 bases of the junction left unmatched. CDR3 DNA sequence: TGTGCCAGCAGTCCTGCGGGGGGGCGTAATGAGCAGTTCTTC. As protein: CASSPAGGRNEQFF.

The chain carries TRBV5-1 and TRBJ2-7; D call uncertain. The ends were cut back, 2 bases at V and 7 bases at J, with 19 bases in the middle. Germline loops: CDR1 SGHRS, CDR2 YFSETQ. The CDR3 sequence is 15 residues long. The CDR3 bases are TGCGCCAGCAGCTTCGACACGTATTCCTACAATGAGCAGTACTTC. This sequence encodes CASSFDTYSYNEQYF.

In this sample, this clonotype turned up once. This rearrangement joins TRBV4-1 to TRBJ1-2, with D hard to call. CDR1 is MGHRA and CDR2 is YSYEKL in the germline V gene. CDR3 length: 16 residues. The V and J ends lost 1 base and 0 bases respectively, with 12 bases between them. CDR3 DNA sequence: TGCGCCAGCAGCCAAGCTCCGCTCACCCCTAACTATGGCTACACCTTC. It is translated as CASSQAPLTPNYGYTF.

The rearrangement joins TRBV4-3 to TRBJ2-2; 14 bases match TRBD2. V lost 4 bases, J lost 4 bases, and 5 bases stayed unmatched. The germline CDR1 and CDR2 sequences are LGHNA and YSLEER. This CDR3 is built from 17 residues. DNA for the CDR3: TGCGCCAGCAGCCTGGGACTAGCGGGGGACGTCACCGGGGAGCTGTTTTTT. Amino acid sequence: CASSLGLAGDVTGELFF.

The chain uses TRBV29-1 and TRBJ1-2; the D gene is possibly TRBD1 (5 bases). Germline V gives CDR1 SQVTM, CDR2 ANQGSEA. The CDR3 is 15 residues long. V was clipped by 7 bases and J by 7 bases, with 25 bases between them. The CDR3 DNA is TGCAGCGCATCGGGCGCCTGGCATGGGGGTAGTGGCTACACCTTC. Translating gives CSASGAWHGGSGYTF.

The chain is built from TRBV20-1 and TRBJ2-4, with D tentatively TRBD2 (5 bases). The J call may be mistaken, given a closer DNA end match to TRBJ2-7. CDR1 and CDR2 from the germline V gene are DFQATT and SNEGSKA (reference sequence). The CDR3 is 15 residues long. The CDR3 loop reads CSATVGTGRSLEQYF. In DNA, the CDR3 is TGCAGTGCAACCGTGGGAACGGGGAGATCCCTCGAGCAGTACTTC.